The clone carrying this TCR beta chain was counted a few times. The antigen is unknown. CDR1 and CDR2 (germline): SGHAT, FQDESV (reference sequence). Deletions cut 3 bases from V and 0 bases from J, with 9 bases between. The CDR3 is 15 amino acids. TCRdb recomputed calls from the reads with MiXCR, one row per CDR3 protein. The sample yields hundreds of thousands of distinct CDR3 sequences, approximately 31% seen once. The data are from a study of T cell repertoires in cytomegalovirus infection. Study background: CMV epitopes used comprised recently identified HLA-C-restricted ones and well-studied HLA-B-restricted ones. The study, taken as a whole, reports: Predominance within the ex vivo response was attributable to HLA-C-restricted CMV-specific TCR beta clonotypes.

This receptor was identified in a human donor in good health (CMV status not recorded). Some clones in this sample may be carry-over from other donors' samples. The sample here was cultured CD8+ T cells from PBMCs, taken from culture after CMV antigen stimulation. V is TRBV11-1 and J is TRBJ2-1; D unclear. CDR3 amino acids: CASSFTTPSYNEQFF. The CDR3 DNA is TGTGCCAGCAGCTTTACCACCCCCTCCTACAATGAGCAGTTCTTC.